Sequencing of this TCR beta chain was carried out in a study of CD8 T cells in Susac syndrome. Reverse transcription of roughly 0.5 to 1 ug RNA was carried out with random hexamers. An immunoSEQ multiplex PCR generated amplified TCR beta CDR3 products spanning 54 Vbeta and 13 Jbeta. In TCRdb, the immunoSEQ multiplex PCR reads were re-called with MiXCR into one record per CDR3 protein. The sample includes fewer than 350,000 distinct CDR3 sequences, roughly 85% of them seen just once. J was trimmed by 7 bases and V by 0 bases; bases with no gene match: 14. Germline CDR1 and CDR2: MNHEY and SVGAGI. This CDR3 contains 17 residues. From blood CD8+ and CD4+ T cells, the TCR beta chain was sequenced. Each multiple sclerosis control was a treatment-naive patient with relapsing-remitting disease that was either stable or active. The count of this clonotype is one.

The source material was CD8+ T cells from PBMCs. This sequence originates from a human donor with multiple sclerosis. V and J are TRBV6-5 and TRBJ2-7, with 8 positions matching TRBD1. The CDR3 loop is CASSYSSGTGPGWEQYF. The DNA of the CDR3 is TGTGCCAGCAGTTACTCAAGTGGGACAGGACCCGGCTGGGAGCAGTACTTC.